This TCR beta chain was identified in a study of blood T cell repertoires in COVID-19. TCRdb's copy holds only in-frame clones and misses some; the assay was immunoSEQ multiplex PCR. Of 250,000 to 300,000 clones listed, approximately 91% are singletons. V was cut by 2 bases and J by 4 bases, with 14 bases left in between. The length of the CDR3 is 15 residues. Per germline, CDR1 SGHDT and CDR2 YYEEEE. The sequenced sample was PBMCs or T cells enriched from blood (not recorded which). The sequence was collected from a woman in her forties with acute COVID-19. This chain links TRBV5-6 with TRBJ2-3, with D possibly being TRBD2 (5 bases). CDR3 nucleotide sequence: TGTGCCAGCAGCTTTAGAAGGACTTTGGCAGATACGCAGTATTTT. This gives the protein CASSFRRTLADTQYF.